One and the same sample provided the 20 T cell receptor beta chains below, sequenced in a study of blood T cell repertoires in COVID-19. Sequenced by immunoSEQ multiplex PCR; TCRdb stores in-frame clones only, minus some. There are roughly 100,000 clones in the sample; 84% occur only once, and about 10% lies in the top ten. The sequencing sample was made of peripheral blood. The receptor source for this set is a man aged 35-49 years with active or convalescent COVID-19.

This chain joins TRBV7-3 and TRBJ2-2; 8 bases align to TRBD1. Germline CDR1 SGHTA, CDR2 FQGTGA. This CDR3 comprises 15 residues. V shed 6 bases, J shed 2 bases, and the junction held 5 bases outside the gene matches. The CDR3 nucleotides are TGTGCCAGCAGAAAGGCAGGGGGCAACACCGGGGAGCTGTTTTTT. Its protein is CASRKAGGNTGELFF.

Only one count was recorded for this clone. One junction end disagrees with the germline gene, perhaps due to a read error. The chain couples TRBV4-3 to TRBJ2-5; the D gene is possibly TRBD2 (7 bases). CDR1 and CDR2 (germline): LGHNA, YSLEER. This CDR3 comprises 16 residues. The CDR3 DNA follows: TGCGCCAGCAGCCAAGATGGGGGGCTCGTTCAGGACGGGAGGAACTTC. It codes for CASSQDGGLVQDGRNF.

Here the CDR3 reads CASSVVGAGGTGELFF. The CDR3 DNA reads TGTGCCAGCAGCGTAGTGGGAGCGGGTGGGACCGGGGAGCTGTTTTTT. The rearrangement joins TRBV9 to TRBJ2-2; weak D call: TRBD2 (6 bases). Trimming took 0 bases from V and 5 from J, leaving 14 bases between them. The germline gives CDR1 SGDLS, CDR2 YYNGEE. The CDR3 is 16 residues long.

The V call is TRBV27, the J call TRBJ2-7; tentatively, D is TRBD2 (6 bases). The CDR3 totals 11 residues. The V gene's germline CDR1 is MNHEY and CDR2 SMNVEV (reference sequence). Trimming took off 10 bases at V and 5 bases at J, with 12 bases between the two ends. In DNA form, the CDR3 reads TGTGCCATGCCGGGGGAGGACGAGCAGTACTTC. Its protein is CAMPGEDEQYF.

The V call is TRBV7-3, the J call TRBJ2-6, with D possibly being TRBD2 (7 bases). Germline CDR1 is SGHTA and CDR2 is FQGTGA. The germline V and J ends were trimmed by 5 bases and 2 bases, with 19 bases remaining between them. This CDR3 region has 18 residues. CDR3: CASSPRGADIPGANVLTF. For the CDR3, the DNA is TGTGCCAGCAGCCCTCGGGGGGCGGATATTCCTGGGGCCAACGTCCTGACTTTC.

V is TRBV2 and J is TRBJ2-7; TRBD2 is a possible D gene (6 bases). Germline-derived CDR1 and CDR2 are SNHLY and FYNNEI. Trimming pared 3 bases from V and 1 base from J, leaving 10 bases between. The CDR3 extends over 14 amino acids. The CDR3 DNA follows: TGTGCCAGCAGTGATTTCGGGACTTCCTACGAGCAGTACTTC. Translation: CASSDFGTSYEQYF.

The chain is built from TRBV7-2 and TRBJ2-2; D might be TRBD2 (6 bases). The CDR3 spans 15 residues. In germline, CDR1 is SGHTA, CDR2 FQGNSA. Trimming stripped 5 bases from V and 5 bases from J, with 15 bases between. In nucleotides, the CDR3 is TGTGCCAGCAGCGCCGGACCACGGGGGACCGGGGAGCTGTTTTTT. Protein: CASSAGPRGTGELFF.

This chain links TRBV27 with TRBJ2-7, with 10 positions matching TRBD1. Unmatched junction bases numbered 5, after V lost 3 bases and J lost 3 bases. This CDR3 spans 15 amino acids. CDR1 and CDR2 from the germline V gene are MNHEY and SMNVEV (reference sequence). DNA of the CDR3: TGTGCCAGCAGTTTGACCGGGACAGGGGTCTACGAGCAGTACTTC. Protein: CASSLTGTGVYEQYF.

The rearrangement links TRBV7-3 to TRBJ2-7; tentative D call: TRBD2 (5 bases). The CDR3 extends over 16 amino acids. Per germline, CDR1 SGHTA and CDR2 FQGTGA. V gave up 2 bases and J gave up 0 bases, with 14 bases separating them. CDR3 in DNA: TGTGCCAGCAGCTTATCCTCCGCTAGCCCCTCCTACGAGCAGTACTTC. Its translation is CASSLSSASPSYEQYF.

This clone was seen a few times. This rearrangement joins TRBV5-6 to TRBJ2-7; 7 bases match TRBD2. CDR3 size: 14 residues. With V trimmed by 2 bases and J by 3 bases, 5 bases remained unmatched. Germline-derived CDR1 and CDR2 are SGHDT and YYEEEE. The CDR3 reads CASSLAGSGYEQYF. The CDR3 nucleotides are TGTGCCAGCAGCTTAGCGGGGTCGGGCTACGAGCAGTACTTC.

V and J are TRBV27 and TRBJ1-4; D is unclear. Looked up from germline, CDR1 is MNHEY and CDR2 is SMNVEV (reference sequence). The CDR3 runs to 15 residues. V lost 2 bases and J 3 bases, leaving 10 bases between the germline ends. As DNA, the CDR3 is TGTGCCAGCAGTTTAAGTTGGCAGGCTAATGAAAAACTGTTTTTT. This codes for CASSLSWQANEKLFF.

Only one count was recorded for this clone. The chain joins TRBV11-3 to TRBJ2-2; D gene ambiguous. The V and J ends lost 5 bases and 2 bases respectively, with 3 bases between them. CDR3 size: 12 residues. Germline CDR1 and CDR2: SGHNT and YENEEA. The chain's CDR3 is CASSLNTGELFF. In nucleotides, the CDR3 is TGTGCCAGCAGCCTTAACACCGGGGAGCTGTTTTTT.

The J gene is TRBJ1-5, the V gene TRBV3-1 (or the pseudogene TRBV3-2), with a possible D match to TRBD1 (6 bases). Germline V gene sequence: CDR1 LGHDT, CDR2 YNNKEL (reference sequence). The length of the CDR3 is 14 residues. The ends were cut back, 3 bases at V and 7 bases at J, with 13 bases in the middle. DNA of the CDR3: TGTGCCAGCAGCCACTCTACAGGGAACCAGCCCCAGCATTTT. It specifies CASSHSTGNQPQHF.

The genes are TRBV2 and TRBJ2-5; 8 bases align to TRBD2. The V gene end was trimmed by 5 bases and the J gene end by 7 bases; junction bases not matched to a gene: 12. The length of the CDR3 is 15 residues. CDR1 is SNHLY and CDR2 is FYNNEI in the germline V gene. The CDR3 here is CASSYGGGSSGTQYF. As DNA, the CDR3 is TGTGCCAGCAGTTACGGCGGGGGGTCCTCCGGGACCCAGTACTTC.

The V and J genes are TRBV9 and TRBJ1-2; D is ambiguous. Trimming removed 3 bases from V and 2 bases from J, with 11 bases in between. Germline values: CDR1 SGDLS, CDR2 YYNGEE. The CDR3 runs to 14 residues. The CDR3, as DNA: TGTGCCAGCAGCGAACAAACGGGAAACTATGGCTACACCTTC. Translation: CASSEQTGNYGYTF.

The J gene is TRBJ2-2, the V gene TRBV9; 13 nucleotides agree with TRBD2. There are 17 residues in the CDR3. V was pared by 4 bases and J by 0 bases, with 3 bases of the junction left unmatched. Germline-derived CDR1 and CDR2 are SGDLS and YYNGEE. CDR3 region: CASSSTSGGANTGELFF. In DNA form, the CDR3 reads TGTGCCAGCAGCTCAACTAGCGGGGGGGCGAACACCGGGGAGCTGTTTTTT.

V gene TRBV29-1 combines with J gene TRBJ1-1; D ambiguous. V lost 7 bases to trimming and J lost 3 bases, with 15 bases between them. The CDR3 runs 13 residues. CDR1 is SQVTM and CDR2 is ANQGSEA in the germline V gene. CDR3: CSARVRRDTEAFF. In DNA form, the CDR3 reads TGCAGCGCGCGGGTGCGGAGGGACACTGAAGCTTTCTTT.

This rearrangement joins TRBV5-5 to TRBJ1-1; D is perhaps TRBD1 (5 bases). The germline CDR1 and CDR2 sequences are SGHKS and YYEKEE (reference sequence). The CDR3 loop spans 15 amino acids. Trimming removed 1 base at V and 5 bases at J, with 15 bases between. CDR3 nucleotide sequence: TGTGCCAGCAGCTTGTTATTGGGGCCCGGGACTGAAGCTTTCTTT. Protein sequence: CASSLLLGPGTEAFF. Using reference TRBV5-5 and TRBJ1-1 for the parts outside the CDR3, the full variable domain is DAGVTQSPTHLIKTRGQQVTLRCSPISGHKSVSWYQQVLGQGPQFIFQYYEKEERGRGNFPDRFSARQFPNYSSELNVNALLLGDSALYLCASSLLLGPGTEAFFGQGTRLTVV.

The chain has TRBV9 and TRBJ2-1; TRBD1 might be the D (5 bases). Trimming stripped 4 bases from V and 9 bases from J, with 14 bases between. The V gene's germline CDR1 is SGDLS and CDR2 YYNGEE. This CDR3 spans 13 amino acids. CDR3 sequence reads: CASSPHDSSEQFF. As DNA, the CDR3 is TGTGCCAGCAGCCCTCATGACAGTAGTGAGCAGTTCTTC.

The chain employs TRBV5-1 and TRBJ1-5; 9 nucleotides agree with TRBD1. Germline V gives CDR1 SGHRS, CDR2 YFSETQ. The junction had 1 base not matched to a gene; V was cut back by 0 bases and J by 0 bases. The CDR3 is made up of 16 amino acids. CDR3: CASSLEGQGSNQPQHF. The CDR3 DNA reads TGCGCCAGCAGCTTGGAGGGACAGGGTAGCAATCAGCCCCAGCATTTT.